A single sample is the source of the 14 T cell receptor beta chains below, sequenced in a study of blood T cells in healthy people across ages. It was with a sample-barcoded 5' primer and a J-beta primer mix that a second PCR of about 6 to 11 cycles was run. TCRdb recomputed calls from the 5' RACE reads with MiXCR, one row per CDR3 protein. The top ten hold roughly 12% of the sample, which has about 1.6 million distinct CDR3 sequences, around 35% seen once. Sequenced: blood. These receptors all stem from a woman in her thirties in good health.

There are many counts of this clonotype. DNA of the CDR3: TGCAGTGCTACCCCACCGGGACAGGGGGACGAGACCCAGTACTTC. This sequence encodes CSATPPGQGDETQYF. The rearrangement uses TRBV20-1 and TRBJ2-5; 11 bases agree with TRBD1. Germline V CDR1 and CDR2: DFQATT, SNEGSKA (reference sequence). This CDR3 is built from 15 residues. V shed 4 bases and J 5 bases; nucleotides not matched to a gene: 9.

This clonotype appeared a few times. A read error may produce the germline difference seen at one junction end. The chain carries TRBV2 and TRBJ2-1, with TRBD1 matching 9 bases. Germline assignment: CDR1 SNHLY and CDR2 FYNNEI. The length of the CDR3 is 17 residues. The CDR3 DNA is TGTGCCGGCAGTGACCAATCCTGGGGACAGGGACACAATGAGCAGTTCTTC. It translates to CAGSDQSWGQGHNEQFF.

This clonotype has more than one count but fewer than ten. The rearrangement uses TRBV20-1 and TRBJ1-2, with D possibly being TRBD1 (5 bases). Trimming pared 3 bases from V and 4 bases from J, leaving 12 bases between. This CDR3 contains 13 residues. Germline V gene lookup returns CDR1 DFQATT and CDR2 SNEGSKA (reference sequence). The CDR3 loop is CSASIQGGYGYTF. CDR3 DNA sequence: TGCAGTGCTAGTATCCAGGGTGGCTATGGCTACACCTTC.

This clonotype has only a few counts. This chain joins TRBV10-3 and TRBJ2-7, with 10 bases matching TRBD2. The V and J ends lost 3 bases and 3 bases, in that order; junction bases with no gene match: 5. The CDR3 has 15 residues. CDR1 is ENHRY and CDR2 is SYGVKD in the germline V gene. Here the CDR3 reads CAISEGAGGRYEQYF. For the CDR3, the DNA is TGTGCCATCAGTGAAGGAGCGGGGGGGCGCTACGAGCAGTACTTC.

This clonotype was seen only a few times. The gene calls are TRBV10-3 and TRBJ2-1; the D gene could be TRBD1 or TRBD2 (5 bases each). Germline V gene data show CDR1 as ENHRY and CDR2 as SYGVKD. The CDR3 is 17 residues long. V was pared by 4 bases and J by 5 bases, with 21 bases between. CDR3 sequence reads: CAISGSSSRGTDNEQFF. CDR3 DNA: TGTGCCATCAGTGGTTCGTCTAGTCGGGGCACTGACAATGAGCAGTTCTTC.

There are many counts of this clonotype. The V call is TRBV7-3, the J call TRBJ2-5; TRBD2 is a possible D gene (5 bases). CDR3 length: 16 amino acids. Germline loops: CDR1 SGHTA, CDR2 FQGTGA. With 5 bases removed from V and 1 base from J, the gap between germline ends came to 17 bases. CDR3 sequence: CASSLRSGLPQETQYF. The CDR3 DNA reads TGTGCCAGCAGCCTCCGATCGGGGTTACCCCAAGAGACCCAGTACTTC.

The chain recombines TRBV7-7 with TRBJ2-7; D is unclear. The DNA matches TRBJ2-5 better at its end, which makes the J call doubtful. There are 13 residues in the CDR3. CDR1 is SSHAT and CDR2 is FNYEAQ in the germline V gene (reference sequence). In DNA, the CDR3 is TGTGCCAGCAACCCCACGTCTAGAGAGACCCAGTACTTC. This encodes CASNPTSRETQYF.

This clonotype was picked up many times. This CDR3 is CASSSRGTGNYGYTF. CDR3 DNA: TGTGCCAGCAGTTCACGCGGGACAGGGAACTATGGCTACACCTTC. The chain links TRBV12-3 or TRBV12-4 to TRBJ1-2, with 9 bases fitting TRBD1. The CDR3 runs to 15 residues. V shed 4 bases, J shed 2 bases, and the junction held 5 bases outside the gene matches.

This clonotype was picked up many times. The chain combines TRBV20-1 with TRBJ2-5, with a possible D match to TRBD2 (5 bases). The CDR3 sequence is 13 residues long. Germline-derived CDR1 and CDR2 are DFQATT and SNEGSKA (reference sequence). V lost 1 base to trimming and J lost 5 bases, with 11 bases between them. The CDR3 here is CSARGWSGETQYF. DNA of the CDR3: TGCAGTGCTAGAGGGTGGTCGGGGGAGACCCAGTACTTC.

This clonotype appeared a few times. The gene calls are TRBV7-9 and TRBJ2-7; D unresolved. The CDR3 contains 12 residues. V shed 7 bases and J shed 0 bases, with 7 bases lying between them. Germline V gene sequence: CDR1 SEHNR, CDR2 FQNEAQ (reference sequence). CDR3: CASKVVSYEQYF. The CDR3 bases are TGTGCCAGCAAGGTCGTCTCCTACGAGCAGTACTTC.

This clonotype was counted between two and nine times. This chain links TRBV30 with TRBJ2-7; 7 bases map to TRBD1. V was pared by 1 base and J by 2 bases, with 5 bases of the junction left unmatched. This CDR3 has 14 amino acids. CDR1 is GTSNPN, CDR2 SVGIG, per germline (reference sequence). CDR3 DNA sequence: TGTGCCTGGAGTGCCTACAGGGGACCCTACGAGCAGTACTTC. This encodes CAWSAYRGPYEQYF.

This chain connects TRBV27 to TRBJ2-7; D gene uncertain. The length of the CDR3 is 12 residues. Germline values: CDR1 MNHEY, CDR2 SMNVEV (reference sequence). The V and J ends lost 7 bases and 1 base respectively, with 8 bases between them. CDR3 sequence reads: CASTWGSYEQYF. CDR3 sequence (DNA): TGTGCCAGCACCTGGGGATCCTACGAGCAGTACTTC.

In this sample, this clonotype turned up a few times. The V and J genes are TRBV9 and TRBJ2-5; D may be TRBD1 (6 bases). The length of the CDR3 is 15 residues. Trimming cost V 4 bases and J 5 bases, with 18 bases left between them. The germline V gene encodes CDR1 SGDLS and CDR2 YYNGEE. The CDR3 DNA sequence: TGTGCCAGCAGCTCACGCTGGGGGCGCGGGGAGACCCAGTACTTC. The encoded protein is CASSSRWGRGETQYF.

The chain couples TRBV7-3 to TRBJ1-1, with unresolved D. V lost 0 bases to trimming and J lost 6 bases, with 23 bases between them. Germline CDR1 and CDR2: SGHTA and FQGTGA. The CDR3 consists of 18 residues. The CDR3 is CASSLTYLYRQTGPEAFF. The CDR3 region has the DNA TGTGCCAGCAGCTTAACGTATTTATATCGGCAGACTGGGCCTGAAGCTTTCTTT.